This T cell receptor beta chain appears in the sequencing data of a study of blood T cell repertoires in COVID-19. The method was immunoSEQ multiplex PCR; TCRdb's version includes in-frame clones alone and lacks a portion of them. The sample contains approximately 94,000 clones, around four fifths of which appear only once. The CDR3 covers 19 residues. The V gene end was trimmed by 1 base and the J gene end by 2 bases; junction bases not matched to a gene: 11. CDR1 is SGHVS and CDR2 is FQNEAQ in the germline V gene. This TCR came from a woman aged 70-85 years with acute or convalescent COVID-19. The chain carries TRBV7-8 and TRBJ2-2; 9 bases match TRBD2. Sequenced input: peripheral blood. The CDR3 spells CASSLGLIISGGNTGELFF. The CDR3 region has the DNA TGTGCCAGCAGCTTAGGTCTCATAATTAGCGGGGGAAACACCGGGGAGCTGTTTTTT. The variable domain in full, completed from reference TRBV7-8 and TRBJ2-2, reads GAGVSQSPRYKVAKRGQDVALRCDPISGHVSLFWYQQALGQGPEFLTYFQNEAQLDKSGLPSDRFFAERPEGSVSTLKIQRTQQEDSAVYLCASSLGLIISGGNTGELFFGEGSRLTVL.